Below are 27 T cell receptor beta chains sequenced from a single sample in a study of shared clonotypes between healthy human individuals. Data came from immunoSEQ multiplex PCR; TCRdb stores just in-frame clones and leaves some out. The profile shows fewer than 650,000 clones, 70% to 80% of them singletons. The sample comprised PBMCs. The source is a woman in her thirties or forties in good health. Some clones in this sample may be carry-over from other donors' samples.

J is TRBJ2-1 and V is TRBV11-2; 12 nucleotides agree with TRBD2. The V segment lost 7 bases and the J segment 9 bases; nucleotides outside the gene matches: 4. This CDR3 has 13 amino acids. CDR1 SGHAT and CDR2 FQNNGV come from the germline V gene. CDR3 sequence reads: CASTLAGGLEQFF. The CDR3 nucleotides are TGTGCCAGCACACTAGCGGGAGGTCTTGAGCAGTTCTTC.

The J gene is TRBJ1-5, the V gene TRBV30, with unresolved D. CDR3 length: 13 residues. CDR1 is GTSNPN and CDR2 is SVGIG in the germline V gene (reference sequence). V was trimmed by 5 bases and J by 4 bases, leaving 12 bases between them. CDR3 in DNA: TGTGCCTGGTCCACAGACCTAAATCAGCCCCAGCATTTT. As protein: CAWSTDLNQPQHF.

This clone was picked up a small number of times. The V gene is TRBV11-3, the J gene TRBJ2-5, with TRBD2 matching over 9 bases. The CDR3 sequence is 13 residues long. Germline assignment: CDR1 SGHNT and CDR2 YENEEA. V was pared by 5 bases and J by 3 bases, with 1 base of the junction left unmatched. The CDR3 protein is CASSRLAEETQYF. CDR3 nucleotides: TGTGCCAGCAGCCGACTAGCGGAAGAGACCCAGTACTTC.

The chain employs TRBV5-1 and TRBJ2-3; 9 bases fit TRBD1. V shed 4 bases, J shed 0 bases, and the junction held 15 bases outside the gene matches. Germline loops: CDR1 SGHRS, CDR2 YFSETQ. This CDR3 region has 19 residues. The CDR3 loop reads CASSRGRTGVVLSTDTQYF. CDR3 sequence (DNA): TGCGCCAGCAGCAGGGGCCGGACAGGGGTAGTTCTTAGCACAGATACGCAGTATTTT.

This sequence joins TRBV7-2 and TRBJ2-1, with D perhaps being TRBD1 or TRBD2 (6 bases each). V dropped 1 base and J dropped 9 bases, with 19 bases sitting between them. This CDR3 is 16 amino acids long. Germline CDR1 reads SGHTA; CDR2 reads FQGNSA. CDR3 DNA sequence: TGTGCCAGCAGCTTAGGAGGAGGGGGGCTACCGAGTGAGCAGTTCTTC. It yields the protein CASSLGGGGLPSEQFF.

The sample holds one count of this clone. V gene TRBV5-1 combines with J gene TRBJ2-6; D is undetermined. The germline CDR1 and CDR2 sequences are SGHRS and YFSETQ. The CDR3 is 15 residues long. Trimming pared 0 bases from V and 4 bases from J, leaving 8 bases between. The CDR3 spells CASSLGPAGANVLTF. CDR3 nucleotides: TGCGCCAGCAGCTTGGGGCCTGCCGGGGCCAACGTCCTGACTTTC.

The sample holds a few counts of this clone. This chain connects TRBV6-6 to TRBJ2-3; no firm D call. In germline, CDR1 is MNHNY, CDR2 SVGAGI (reference sequence). This CDR3 comprises 11 residues. Trimming removed 5 bases from V and 0 bases from J, with 0 bases in between. The CDR3 here is CASSSTDTQYF. DNA of the CDR3: TGTGCCAGCAGTAGCACAGATACGCAGTATTTT.

As regards this clone: It may be a read error: a sequence one base away is much more abundant. The rearrangement links TRBV7-2 to TRBJ1-4; TRBD1 agrees at 9 bases. Per the germline V gene, CDR1 is SGHTA and CDR2 is FQGNSA. There are 17 residues in the CDR3. In DNA form, the CDR3 reads TGTGCCGGCAGCCCGGACAGGGGACCTGCAACTAATGAAAAACTGTTTTTT. Amino acids: CAGSPDRGPATNEKLFF.

This clone was observed a single time. The chain recombines TRBV4-1 with TRBJ2-5; 9 nucleotides line up with TRBD2. V was clipped by 1 base and J by 1 base; unmatched bases: 7. CDR3 length: 17 residues. Germline V gene lookup returns CDR1 MGHRA and CDR2 YSYEKL. CDR3 nucleotide sequence: TGCGCCAGCAGCCAAGGGGCGGGAGGGACAGTCCAAGAGACCCAGTACTTC. This codes for CASSQGAGGTVQETQYF.

The genes are TRBV28 and TRBJ1-5; D is uncertain. The CDR3 runs 12 residues. The germline gives CDR1 MDHEN, CDR2 SYDVKM. V dropped 3 bases and J dropped 5 bases, with 5 bases sitting between them. The CDR3 region is CASSLVYQPQHF. The CDR3 DNA reads as TGTGCCAGCAGTTTGGTTTATCAGCCCCAGCATTTT.

This clone was seen a single time. The chain couples TRBV19 to TRBJ1-1, with 9 bases fitting TRBD1. CDR1 LNHDA and CDR2 SQIVND come from the germline V gene (reference sequence). CDR3 length equals 15 residues. With V trimmed by 4 bases and J by 5 bases, 8 bases remained unmatched. The CDR3 protein is CASSRTGVDRTEAFF. DNA for the CDR3: TGTGCCAGTAGTAGGACAGGGGTGGATAGGACTGAAGCTTTCTTT.

The chain is built from TRBV2 and TRBJ2-1, with D perhaps TRBD1 (6 bases). The CDR3 totals 14 residues. Trimming removed 6 bases from V and 7 bases from J, with 16 bases in between. Germline CDR1 reads SNHLY; CDR2 reads FYNNEI. CDR3 coding DNA: TGTGCCAGCAGCCAGGCCAGGGGTAGTAATGAGCAGTTCTTC. Amino acid sequence: CASSQARGSNEQFF.

The rearrangement uses TRBV6-5 and TRBJ2-2; 11 positions agree with TRBD2. CDR3 size: 16 residues. V gave up 2 bases and J gave up 6 bases; unmatched junction bases: 5. CDR1 is MNHEY, CDR2 SVGAGI, per germline. CDR3 sequence: CASSYGPSGRSGELFF. In DNA form, the CDR3 reads TGTGCCAGCAGTTACGGCCCTAGCGGGAGGTCCGGGGAGCTGTTTTTT.

Here the CDR3 reads CASSRQISSYEQYF. CDR3 sequence (DNA): TGCGCCAGCAGCCGTCAGATAAGCTCCTACGAGCAGTACTTC. The genes are TRBV5-1 and TRBJ2-7; D uncertain. The CDR3 extends over 14 amino acids. From germline, CDR1 is SGHRS and CDR2 YFSETQ. V shed 4 bases and J shed 0 bases, with 11 bases lying between them.

The chain has TRBV2 and TRBJ2-7, with 12 bases that match TRBD1. J lost 7 bases, V lost 7 bases, and 8 bases had no gene match. The CDR3 length is 14 residues. CDR1 and CDR2 (germline): SNHLY, FYNNEI. The CDR3 here is CASTPGQGAWEQYF. The CDR3 nucleotides read TGTGCCAGCACCCCGGGACAGGGGGCGTGGGAGCAGTACTTC.

The chain carries TRBV7-3 and TRBJ2-1; TRBD1 aligns across 10 bases. Per germline, CDR1 SGHTA and CDR2 FQGTGA. The CDR3 length is 15 residues. The V and J ends lost 5 bases and 7 bases, in that order; junction bases with no gene match: 8. CDR3 sequence reads: CASSPRQGAFNEQFF. The CDR3 region has the DNA TGTGCCAGCAGCCCCCGACAGGGGGCGTTTAATGAGCAGTTCTTC.

The CDR3 nucleotides are TGTGCCATCAGTGATCCCGCTAGCGGGAGAGAGCTCCGCTCCTACGAGCAGTACTTC. Its protein is CAISDPASGRELRSYEQYF. J is TRBJ2-7 and V is TRBV10-3, with 10 bases aligning to TRBD2. With 3 bases clipped from V and 0 bases from J, the junction kept 14 bases outside the gene matches. The germline CDR1 and CDR2 sequences are ENHRY and SYGVKD. This CDR3 contains 19 residues.

The chain recombines TRBV5-6 with TRBJ2-2, with TRBD2 identical over 7 bases. This CDR3 is built from 16 residues. J was trimmed by 5 bases and V by 4 bases; bases with no gene match: 11. From germline, CDR1 is SGHDT and CDR2 YYEEEE. The CDR3 coding sequence is TGTGCCAGCAGCGCCCGGACTAGAAGGGTAACCGGGGAGCTGTTTTTT. Residues: CASSARTRRVTGELFF. The entire variable domain, with the rest obtained from reference TRBV5-6 and TRBJ2-2, is as follows: DAGVTQSPTHLIKTRGQQVTLRCSPKSGHDTVSWYQQALGQGPQFIFQYYEEEERQRGNFPDRFSGHQFPNYSSELNVNALLLGDSALYLCASSARTRRVTGELFFGEGSRLTVL.

To note about this clone: Other DNA sequences within the sample encode an identical CDR3. This chain uses TRBV29-1 with TRBJ2-3, with D tentatively TRBD2 (6 bases). Germline V CDR1 and CDR2: SQVTM, ANQGSEA. The length of the CDR3 is 13 residues. V shed 6 bases and J shed 5 bases, with 15 bases lying between them. The CDR3 spells CSVGAGWEDTQYF. In DNA, the CDR3 is TGCAGCGTCGGGGCGGGGTGGGAAGATACGCAGTATTTT.

The chain recombines TRBV28 with TRBJ2-5; D is unresolved. The J call may be mistaken, given a closer DNA end match to TRBJ2-7. The CDR3 consists of 12 residues. CDR1 is MDHEN and CDR2 is SYDVKM in the germline V gene. The CDR3 here is CASTLNTYEQYF. CDR3 DNA: TGTGCCAGCACCCTAAACACCTACGAGCAGTACTTC.

Of note for this clone: Additional DNA sequences in this sample encode the identical CDR3. The chain carries TRBV28 and TRBJ2-1, with TRBD2 matching 9 bases. The CDR3 is made up of 15 amino acids. Germline CDR1 MDHEN, CDR2 SYDVKM. Trimming removed 4 bases from V and 5 bases from J; junction bases left unmatched: 6. CDR3 residues: CASSSAGGPHNEQFF. The CDR3 region has the DNA TGTGCCAGCAGTTCCGCGGGAGGGCCGCACAATGAGCAGTTCTTC.

This clone occurred once. This chain uses TRBV4-2 with TRBJ2-4, with TRBD2 matching 12 bases. V lost 3 bases, J lost 7 bases, and 7 bases stayed unmatched. The CDR3 is 16 amino acids. CDR1 is LGHNA, CDR2 YNFKEQ, per germline. This chain's CDR3 is CASSQDLTSGSNIQYF. Written as DNA, the CDR3 is TGTGCCAGCAGCCAGGATTTGACTAGCGGGAGCAACATTCAGTACTTC.

This clone has a handful of counts. The chain links TRBV2 to TRBJ2-1; D perhaps matches TRBD2 (7 bases). CDR3 size: 13 residues. Trimming left V 7 bases short and J 10 bases short, with 17 bases between. Germline lookup yields CDR1 SNHLY and CDR2 FYNNEI. CDR3 in DNA: TGTGCCAGCACCTTGACAGGTAGCGGGGAGCAGTTCTTC. This encodes CASTLTGSGEQFF.

This chain links TRBV5-6 with TRBJ2-5, with D possibly being TRBD1 (6 bases). The CDR3 consists of 13 residues. Trimming shortened V by 4 bases and J by 3 bases, and 10 bases separated the two germline ends. Germline V lookup: CDR1 SGHDT, CDR2 YYEEEE. This chain's CDR3 is CASSPRTEETQYF. DNA of the CDR3: TGTGCCAGCAGCCCCAGGACAGAAGAGACCCAGTACTTC.

The J gene is TRBJ1-1, the V gene TRBV5-6; D ambiguous. The CDR3 extends over 13 amino acids. V was shortened by 3 bases and J by 1 base, with 7 bases between the two germline ends. CDR1 and CDR2 (germline): SGHDT, YYEEEE. CDR3: CASSSRGNTEAFF. CDR3 DNA sequence: TGTGCCAGCAGCTCCCGGGGGAACACTGAAGCTTTCTTT. The variable domain in full, with the rest retrieved from reference TRBV5-6 and TRBJ1-1, is DAGVTQSPTHLIKTRGQQVTLRCSPKSGHDTVSWYQQALGQGPQFIFQYYEEEERQRGNFPDRFSGHQFPNYSSELNVNALLLGDSALYLCASSSRGNTEAFFGQGTRLTVV.

The chain has TRBV5-1 and TRBJ1-1, with D hard to call. The germline V and J ends were trimmed by 3 bases and 1 base, with 10 bases remaining between them. Germline loops: CDR1 SGHRS, CDR2 YFSETQ. The CDR3 runs 14 residues. The CDR3 nucleotides are TGCGCCAGCAGCTCAGAAGGGCCGAACACTGAAGCTTTCTTT. Its protein is CASSSEGPNTEAFF.

The V call is TRBV28, the J call TRBJ1-4; no clear D gene. The CDR3 has 13 residues. Per germline, CDR1 MDHEN and CDR2 SYDVKM. Between the trimmed V and J ends, which lost 5 bases and 6 bases, there was a span of 10 bases. The CDR3, as DNA: TGTGCCAGCAGTGCACCCCGGGATGAAAAACTGTTTTTT. Encoded protein: CASSAPRDEKLFF.